The 8 T cell receptor beta chains below were found in one sample sequenced in a study of T cell changes during pregnancy in multiple sclerosis. The protocol was immunoSEQ multiplex PCR, while the TCRdb copy is restricted to in-frame clones and leaves out a portion. The sample includes roughly 68,000 clones, about 91% seen only once; the top ten take more than 1.1%. Sequences were derived from peripheral blood, sampled in the second trimester of pregnancy. These receptors came from a female donor in good health, enrolled as a control in a pregnancy study.

This chain uses TRBV4-1 with TRBJ2-7; tentative D call: TRBD2 (6 bases). The germline V and J ends were trimmed by 4 bases and 3 bases, with 13 bases remaining between them. The germline CDR1 and CDR2 sequences are MGHRA and YSYEKL. The CDR3 totals 14 residues. The CDR3, as DNA: TGCGCCAGCAGCCCTTCATGGGGGGACTACGAGCAGTACTTC. Translation gives CASSPSWGDYEQYF.

The rearrangement links TRBV13 to TRBJ1-1; no reliable D call. The germline V gene encodes CDR1 PRHDT and CDR2 FYEKMQ (reference sequence). Trimming removed 5 bases from V and 1 base from J, with 23 bases in between. The CDR3 consists of 18 residues. The CDR3 here is CASSLLPGTWLGNTEAFF. The DNA for the CDR3 is TGTGCCAGCAGCCTACTACCGGGAACTTGGTTAGGGAACACTGAAGCTTTCTTT.

The chain combines TRBV7-9 with TRBJ2-6; no reliable D call. CDR1 is SEHNR, CDR2 FQNEAQ, per germline (reference sequence). V was shortened by 1 base and J by 0 bases, with 4 bases between the two germline ends. The CDR3 extends over 15 amino acids. The CDR3 loop is CASSLVASGANVLTF. As DNA, the CDR3 is TGTGCCAGCAGCTTAGTGGCCTCTGGGGCCAACGTCCTGACTTTC.

This chain uses TRBV9 with TRBJ2-1; the match to TRBD2 covers 9 bases. The germline V gene encodes CDR1 SGDLS and CDR2 YYNGEE. Trimming took 6 bases from V and 8 from J; bases not matched to a gene: 21. This CDR3 region has 18 residues. CDR3 amino acids: CASISPPSQTSGGYEQFF. In nucleotides, the CDR3 is TGTGCCAGCATTTCTCCCCCCTCCCAGACTAGCGGCGGATATGAGCAGTTCTTC.

V is TRBV5-1 and J is TRBJ1-1, with 7 positions matching TRBD1. From germline, CDR1 is SGHRS and CDR2 YFSETQ. The ends lost 3 bases at V and 10 bases at J; junction bases unmatched: 6. CDR3 length: 12 residues. CDR3 nucleotide sequence: TGCGCCAGCAGCTCAGGGGGGCTTGGAGCTTTCTTT. This sequence encodes CASSSGGLGAFF.

This chain joins TRBV7-2 and TRBJ2-1; 9 bases are shared with TRBD1. The germline V gene encodes CDR1 SGHTA and CDR2 FQGNSA. V shed 3 bases and J 9 bases; nucleotides not matched to a gene: 6. The CDR3 length is 14 residues. CDR3 loop: CASSFGTGRPEQFF. The DNA of the CDR3 is TGTGCCAGCAGCTTCGGGACAGGGAGACCTGAGCAGTTCTTC.

The J gene is TRBJ1-3, the V gene TRBV2; D remains ambiguous. Trimming cost V 1 base and J 4 bases, with 14 bases left between them. Germline CDR1 SNHLY, CDR2 FYNNEI. This CDR3 spans 16 amino acids. The CDR3 is CASSEVAGKEGNTIYF. The CDR3 coding sequence is TGTGCCAGCAGTGAAGTTGCGGGAAAAGAGGGAAACACCATATATTTT.

This chain uses TRBV19 with TRBJ2-3; no reliable D call. CDR1 is LNHDA, CDR2 SQIVND, per germline (reference sequence). V dropped 0 bases and J dropped 7 bases, with 5 bases sitting between them. The CDR3 has 12 residues. The CDR3 DNA reads TGTGCCAGTAGTATAGATCTTCATACGCAGTATTTT. This sequence encodes CASSIDLHTQYF.